This T cell receptor beta chain was identified during a study of T cell responses to AZD1222 COVID-19 vaccine. Whole-study results and caveats: Donors skewed white British and female; clonal diversity was possibly underestimated. All repertoire sampling was performed exclusively after the peak T cell response.

Timing groups of about 4 and about 12 weeks for second doses were pooled. The protocol was immunoSEQ multiplex PCR, while the TCRdb copy is restricted to in-frame clones and leaves out a portion. The sample consists of 100,000 to 150,000 clones, over 85% of them appearing once. For this clone: Its antigen is undetermined.

Sequenced here: peripheral blood, sampled 28 days after the second AZD1222 dose. The TCR sequence derives from an adult who received the AZD1222 COVID-19 vaccine.

DNA of the CDR3: TGTGCCAGCAGCTTGGCCCACGAGCAGTACTTC. This encodes CASSLAHEQYF. This chain uses TRBV5-8 with TRBJ2-7; D is undetermined. The CDR3 length is 11 residues. V dropped 0 bases and J dropped 5 bases, with 3 bases sitting between them. Germline loops: CDR1 SGHTS, CDR2 YDEGEE.